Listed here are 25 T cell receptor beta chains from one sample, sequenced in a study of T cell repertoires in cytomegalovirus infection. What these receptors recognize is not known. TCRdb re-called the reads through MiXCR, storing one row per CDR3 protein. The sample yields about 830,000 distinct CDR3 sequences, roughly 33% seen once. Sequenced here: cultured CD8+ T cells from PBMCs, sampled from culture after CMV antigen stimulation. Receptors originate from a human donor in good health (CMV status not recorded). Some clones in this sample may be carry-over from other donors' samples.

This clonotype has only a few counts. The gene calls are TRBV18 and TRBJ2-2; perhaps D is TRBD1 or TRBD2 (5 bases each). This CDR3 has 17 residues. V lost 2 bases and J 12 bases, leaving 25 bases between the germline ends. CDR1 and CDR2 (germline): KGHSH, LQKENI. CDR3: CASSPEKGTRENWKLFF. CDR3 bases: TGTGCCAGCTCACCAGAGAAAGGGACCCGCGAAAACTGGAAGCTGTTTTTT.

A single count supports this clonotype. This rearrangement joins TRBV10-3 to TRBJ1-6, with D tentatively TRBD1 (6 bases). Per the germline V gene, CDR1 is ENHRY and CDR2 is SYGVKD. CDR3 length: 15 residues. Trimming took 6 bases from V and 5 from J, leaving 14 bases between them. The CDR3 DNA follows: TGTGCCATCAGCCCACGGGACAAGAATAATTCACCCCTCCACTTT. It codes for CAISPRDKNNSPLHF.

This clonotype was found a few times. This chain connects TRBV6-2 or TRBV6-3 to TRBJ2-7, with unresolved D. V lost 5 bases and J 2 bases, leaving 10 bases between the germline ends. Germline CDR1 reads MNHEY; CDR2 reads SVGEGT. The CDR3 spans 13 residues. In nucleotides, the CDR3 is TGTGCCAGCAGTATTACGGCCGCCTACGAGCAGTACGTC. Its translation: CASSITAAYEQYV.

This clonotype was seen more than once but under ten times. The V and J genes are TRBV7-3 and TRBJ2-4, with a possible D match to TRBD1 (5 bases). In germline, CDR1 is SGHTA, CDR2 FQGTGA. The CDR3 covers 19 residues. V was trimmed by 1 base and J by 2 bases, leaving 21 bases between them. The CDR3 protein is CASSLIQVMESVSKNIQYF. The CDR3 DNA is TGTGCCAGCAGCTTAATACAGGTGATGGAGAGTGTGTCCAAAAACATTCAGTACTTC.

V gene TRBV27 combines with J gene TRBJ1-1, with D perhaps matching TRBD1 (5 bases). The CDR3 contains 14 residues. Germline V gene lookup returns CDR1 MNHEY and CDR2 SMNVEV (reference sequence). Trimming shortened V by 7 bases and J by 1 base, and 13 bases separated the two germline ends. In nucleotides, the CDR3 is TGTGCCAGCAACTGGGGCGGAGGGAACACTGAAGCTTTCTTT. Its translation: CASNWGGGNTEAFF.

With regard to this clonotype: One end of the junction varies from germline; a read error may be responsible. In nucleotides, the CDR3 is TGTGTCAGCAGCTCGAGATTCTCTGGAAACACCATATATTTT. This translates into CVSSSRFSGNTIYF. The chain carries TRBV7-2 and TRBJ1-3; unclear D gene. CDR1 is SGHTA and CDR2 is FQGNSA in the germline V gene. The CDR3 runs 14 residues.

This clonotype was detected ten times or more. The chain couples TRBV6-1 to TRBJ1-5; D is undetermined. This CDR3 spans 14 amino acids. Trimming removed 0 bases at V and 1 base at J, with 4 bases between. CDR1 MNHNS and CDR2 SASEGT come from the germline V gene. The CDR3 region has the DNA TGTGCCAGCAGTGAAGCAGCGAGCAATCAGCCCCAGCATTTT. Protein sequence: CASSEAASNQPQHF.

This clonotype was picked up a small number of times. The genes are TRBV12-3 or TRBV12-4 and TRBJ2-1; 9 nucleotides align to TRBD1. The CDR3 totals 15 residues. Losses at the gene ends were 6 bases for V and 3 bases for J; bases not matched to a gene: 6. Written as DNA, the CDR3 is TGTGCCAGCAGCTACGGACAGGGGTTCTACAATGAGCAGTTCTTC. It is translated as CASSYGQGFYNEQFF.

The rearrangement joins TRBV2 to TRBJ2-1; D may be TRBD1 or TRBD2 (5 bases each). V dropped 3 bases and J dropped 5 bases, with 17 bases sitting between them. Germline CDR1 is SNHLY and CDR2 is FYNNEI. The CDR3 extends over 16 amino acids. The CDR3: CASSDRVQGVHNEQFF. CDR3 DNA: TGTGCCAGCAGTGATAGGGTCCAGGGAGTTCACAATGAGCAGTTCTTC.

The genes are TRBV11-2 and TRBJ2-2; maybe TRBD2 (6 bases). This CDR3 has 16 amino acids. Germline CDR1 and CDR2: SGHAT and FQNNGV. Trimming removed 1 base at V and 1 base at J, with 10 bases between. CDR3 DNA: TGTGCCAGCAGCTTAGGGCCAGCGGGGAACACCGGGGAGCTGTTTTTT. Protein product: CASSLGPAGNTGELFF.

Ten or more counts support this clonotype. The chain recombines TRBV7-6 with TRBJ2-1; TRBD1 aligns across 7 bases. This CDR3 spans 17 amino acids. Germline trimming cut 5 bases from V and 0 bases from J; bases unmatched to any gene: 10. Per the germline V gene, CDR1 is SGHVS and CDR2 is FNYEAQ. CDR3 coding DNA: TGTGCCAGCAGCATAGAGGCTACAGGGGCCTCCTACAATGAGCAGTTCTTC. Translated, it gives CASSIEATGASYNEQFF.

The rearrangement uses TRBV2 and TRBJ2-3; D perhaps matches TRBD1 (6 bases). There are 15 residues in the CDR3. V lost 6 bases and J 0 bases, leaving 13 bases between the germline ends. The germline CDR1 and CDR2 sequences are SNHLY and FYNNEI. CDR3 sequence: CASSPGTRSTDTQYF. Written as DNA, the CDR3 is TGTGCCAGCAGCCCCGGGACACGGAGCACAGATACGCAGTATTTT.

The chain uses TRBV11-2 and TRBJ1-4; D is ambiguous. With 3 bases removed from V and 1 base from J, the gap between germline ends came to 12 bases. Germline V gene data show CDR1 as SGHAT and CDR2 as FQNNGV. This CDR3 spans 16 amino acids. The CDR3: CASSFGRRGTNEKLFF. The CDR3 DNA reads TGTGCCAGCAGCTTTGGCAGGAGAGGAACTAATGAAAAACTGTTTTTT.

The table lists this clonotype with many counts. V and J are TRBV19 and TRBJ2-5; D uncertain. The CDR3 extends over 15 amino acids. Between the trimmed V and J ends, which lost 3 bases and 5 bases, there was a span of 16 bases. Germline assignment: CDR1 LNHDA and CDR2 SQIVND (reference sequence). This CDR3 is CASSIWAFNWETQYF. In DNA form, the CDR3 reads TGTGCCAGTAGTATCTGGGCATTCAACTGGGAGACCCAGTACTTC.

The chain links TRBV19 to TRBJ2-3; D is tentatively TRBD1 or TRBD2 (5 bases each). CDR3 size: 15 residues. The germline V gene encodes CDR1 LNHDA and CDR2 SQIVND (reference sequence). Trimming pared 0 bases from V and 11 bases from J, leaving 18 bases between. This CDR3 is CASSIDPGADVEQYF. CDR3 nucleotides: TGTGCCAGTAGTATAGATCCCGGGGCTGATGTTGAGCAGTATTTT. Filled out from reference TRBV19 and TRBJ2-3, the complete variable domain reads DGGITQSPKYLFRKEGQNVTLSCEQNLNHDAMYWYRQDPGQGLRLIYYSQIVNDFQKGDIAEGYSVSREKKESFPLTVTSAQKNPTAFYLCASSIDPGADVEQYFGPGTRLTVL.

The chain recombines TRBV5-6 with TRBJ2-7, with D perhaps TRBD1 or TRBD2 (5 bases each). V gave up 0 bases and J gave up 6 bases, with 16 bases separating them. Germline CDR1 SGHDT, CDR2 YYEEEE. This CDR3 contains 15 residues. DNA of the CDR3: TGTGCCAGCAGCTTGGCTGAATTTTGGGACGGCGAGCAGTACTTC. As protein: CASSLAEFWDGEQYF.

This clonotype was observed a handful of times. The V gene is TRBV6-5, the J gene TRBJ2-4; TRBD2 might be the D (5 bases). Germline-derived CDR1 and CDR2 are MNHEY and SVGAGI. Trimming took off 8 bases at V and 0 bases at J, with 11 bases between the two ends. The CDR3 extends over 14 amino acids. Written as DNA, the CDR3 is TGTGCCAGCGGGAGTGCGGTAGCCAAAAACATTCAGTACTTC. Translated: CASGSAVAKNIQYF.

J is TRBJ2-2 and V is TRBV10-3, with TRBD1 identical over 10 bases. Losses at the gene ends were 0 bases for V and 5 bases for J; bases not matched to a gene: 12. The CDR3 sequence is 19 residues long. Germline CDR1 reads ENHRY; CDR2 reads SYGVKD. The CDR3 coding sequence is TGTGCCATCAGTGAGTCAGTGGAGACAGGGGGCCCGGTTACCGGGGAGCTGTTTTTT. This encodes CAISESVETGGPVTGELFF.

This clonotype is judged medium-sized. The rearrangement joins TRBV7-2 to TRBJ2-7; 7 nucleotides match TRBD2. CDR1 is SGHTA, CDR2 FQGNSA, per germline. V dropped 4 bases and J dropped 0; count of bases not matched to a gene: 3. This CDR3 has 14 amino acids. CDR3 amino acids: CASSSRLASYEQYF. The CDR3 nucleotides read TGTGCCAGCAGCTCGCGACTAGCCTCCTACGAGCAGTACTTC.

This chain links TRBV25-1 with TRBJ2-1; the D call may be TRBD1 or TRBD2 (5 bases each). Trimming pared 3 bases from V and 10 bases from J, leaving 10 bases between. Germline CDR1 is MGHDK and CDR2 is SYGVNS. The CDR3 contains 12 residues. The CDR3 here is CASSEWDLEQFF. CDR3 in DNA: TGTGCCAGCAGTGAGTGGGACCTAGAGCAGTTCTTC.

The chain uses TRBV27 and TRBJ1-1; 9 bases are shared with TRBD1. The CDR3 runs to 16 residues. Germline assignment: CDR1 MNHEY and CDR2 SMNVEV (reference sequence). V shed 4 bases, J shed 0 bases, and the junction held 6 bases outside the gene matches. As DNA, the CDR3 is TGTGCCAGCAGTTCAACAGGGGGCGCACTGAACACTGAAGCTTTCTTT. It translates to CASSSTGGALNTEAFF.

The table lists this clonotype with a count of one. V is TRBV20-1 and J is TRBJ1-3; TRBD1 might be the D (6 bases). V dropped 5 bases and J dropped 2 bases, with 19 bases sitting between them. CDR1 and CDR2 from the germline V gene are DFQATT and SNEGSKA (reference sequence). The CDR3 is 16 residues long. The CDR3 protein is CSARGGADLAGNTIYF. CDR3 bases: TGCAGTGCTCGAGGGGGGGCCGATTTGGCTGGAAACACCATATATTTT.

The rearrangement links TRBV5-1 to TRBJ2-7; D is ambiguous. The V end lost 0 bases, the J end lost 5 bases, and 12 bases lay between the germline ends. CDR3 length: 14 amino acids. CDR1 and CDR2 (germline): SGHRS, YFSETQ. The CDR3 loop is CASSLGTGRHEQYV. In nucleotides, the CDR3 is TGCGCCAGCAGCTTGGGAACGGGTCGGCACGAGCAGTACGTC.

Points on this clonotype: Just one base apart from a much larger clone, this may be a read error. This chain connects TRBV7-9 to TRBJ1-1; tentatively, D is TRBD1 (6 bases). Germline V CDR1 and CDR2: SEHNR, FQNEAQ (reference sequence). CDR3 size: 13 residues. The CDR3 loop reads CASNLVRQGEAFF. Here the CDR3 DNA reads TGTGCCAGCAACTTAGTTCGGCAGGGGGAAGCTTTCTTT.

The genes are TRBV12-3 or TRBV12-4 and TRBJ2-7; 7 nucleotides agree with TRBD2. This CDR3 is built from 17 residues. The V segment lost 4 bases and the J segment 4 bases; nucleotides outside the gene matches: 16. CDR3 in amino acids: CASSWEDSTGGIYEQYF. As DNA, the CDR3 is TGTGCCAGCAGTTGGGAGGACTCCACGGGAGGCATTTACGAGCAGTACTTC.